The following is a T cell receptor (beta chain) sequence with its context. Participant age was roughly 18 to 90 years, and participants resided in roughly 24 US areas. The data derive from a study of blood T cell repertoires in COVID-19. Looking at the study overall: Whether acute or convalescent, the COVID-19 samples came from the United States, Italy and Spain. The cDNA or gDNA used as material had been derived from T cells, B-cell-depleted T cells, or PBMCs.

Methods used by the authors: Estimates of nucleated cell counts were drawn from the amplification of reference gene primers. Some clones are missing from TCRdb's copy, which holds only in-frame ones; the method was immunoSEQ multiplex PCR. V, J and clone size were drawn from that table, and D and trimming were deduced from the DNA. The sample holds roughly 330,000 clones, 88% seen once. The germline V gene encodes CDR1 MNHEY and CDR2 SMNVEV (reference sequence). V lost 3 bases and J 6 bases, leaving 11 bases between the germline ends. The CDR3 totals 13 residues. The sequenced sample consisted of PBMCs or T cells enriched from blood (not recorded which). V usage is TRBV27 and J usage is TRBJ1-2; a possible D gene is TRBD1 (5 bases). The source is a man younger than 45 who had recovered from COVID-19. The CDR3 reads CASSFRARDGYTF. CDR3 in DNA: TGTGCCAGCAGTTTCAGGGCTAGGGATGGCTACACCTTC.